Listed below are T cell receptor beta chains from one sample, sequenced in a study of blood T cell repertoires in COVID-19. Using immunoSEQ multiplex PCR, the repertoire was profiled, and TCRdb retains in-frame clones only, with some absent. The table lists about 170,000 clones, about 89% of them singletons. Sequenced material: peripheral blood. These receptors originate from a man aged 65 to 79 with acute or convalescent COVID-19. Each CDR3 is given with its conserved first and last residue. The D gene is left open where the match is weak. The size of a clone is reported for some rows only, either as once, few or many, or as a class for expanded clones.

cdr3_nt: TGTGCCAGCAGTTATCCGGGACTAGGACAAGAGACCCAGTACTTC
cdr3_aa: CASSYPGLGQETQYF
v_call: TRBV6-5
clone_size: -
j_call: TRBJ2-5
d_call: TRBD2

cdr3_nt: TGCGCCAGCAGCCAAGATCGGGCAGGGGGTGGCTATGGCTACACCTTC
cdr3_aa: CASSQDRAGGGYGYTF
v_call: TRBV4-3
clone_size: -
j_call: TRBJ1-2
d_call: TRBD1

cdr3_nt: TGTGCCAGCAGCCCAGGGGCAACTAATGAAAAACTGTTTTTT
cdr3_aa: CASSPGATNEKLFF
v_call: TRBV7-3
clone_size: -
j_call: TRBJ1-4
d_call: -

cdr3_nt: TGTGCCAGCAGTGAACTCTCCAGCTCCTACGAGCAGTACTTC
cdr3_aa: CASSELSSSYEQYF
v_call: TRBV2
clone_size: -
j_call: TRBJ2-7
d_call: -

cdr3_nt: TGTGCCAGCAGTTCCACCCCCGGACTAGGGGAGACCCAGTACTTC
cdr3_aa: CASSSTPGLGETQYF
v_call: TRBV6-5
clone_size: -
j_call: TRBJ2-5
d_call: TRBD2

cdr3_nt: TGTGCCAGCAGCAGGACTACCTCCTACGAGCAGTACTTC
cdr3_aa: CASSRTTSYEQYF
v_call: TRBV5-5
clone_size: -
j_call: TRBJ2-7
d_call: -

cdr3_nt: TGTGCCAGCAGCCCTACAGGGTTACAAGAGACCCAGTACTTC
cdr3_aa: CASSPTGLQETQYF
v_call: TRBV7-3
clone_size: few
j_call: TRBJ2-5
d_call: -

cdr3_nt: TGCGCCAGCAGCCAAGAGCCATGGGAGGGTGGCTACACCTTC
cdr3_aa: CASSQEPWEGGYTF
v_call: TRBV4-3
clone_size: once
j_call: TRBJ1-2
d_call: -

cdr3_nt: TGCGCCAGCGAGGGGGAGAACACTGAAGCTTTCTTT
cdr3_aa: CASEGENTEAFF
v_call: TRBV10-2
clone_size: -
j_call: TRBJ1-1
d_call: -

cdr3_nt: TGTGCCAGCAGTCCCCCGGGGGGGAGCACCGGGGAGCTGTTTTTT
cdr3_aa: CASSPPGGSTGELFF
v_call: TRBV6-1
clone_size: -
j_call: TRBJ2-2
d_call: TRBD2

cdr3_nt: TGTGCCAGCAGCGTCTTCGGGGGAGACAATGAGCAGTTCTTC
cdr3_aa: CASSVFGGDNEQFF
v_call: TRBV9
clone_size: -
j_call: TRBJ2-1
d_call: -